Listed below are T cell receptor beta chains from one sample, sequenced in a study of T cell responses to AZD1222 COVID-19 vaccine. Using immunoSEQ multiplex PCR, the repertoire was profiled, and TCRdb retains in-frame clones only, with some absent. Of some 100,000 clones in the sample, approximately 92% were seen once. Sample: peripheral blood, taken 28 days after the second AZD1222 dose. The receptors here all came from an adult who received the AZD1222 COVID-19 vaccine. CDR3s include the opening cysteine and the closing phenylalanine or tryptophan. Not every row has a clone size; where given, it reads once, few, many or a size class.

j_call v_call clone_size cdr3_aa
TRBJ1-1 TRBV6-2/TRBV6-3 once CASSEGPGTEAFF
TRBJ2-5 TRBV14 few CASSREIAGGQRETQYF
TRBJ2-7 TRBV25-1 . CASSGPSAGGYEQYF
TRBJ2-3 TRBV12-5 . CASGLAGGPVSDTQYF
TRBJ2-7 TRBV6-5 . CASSYSLRTDRYEQYF
TRBJ1-5 TRBV20-1 . CSASRGWNQPQHF
TRBJ2-3 TRBV9 . CASSVGGAQDTQYF
TRBJ2-3 TRBV2 . CASSIAPRADTQYF
TRBJ1-6 TRBV5-6 . CASSFAPGDSPLHF
TRBJ1-1 TRBV7-2 . CASSLGLGWGNTEAFF
TRBJ1-2 TRBV19 . CASSLHTANYGYTF
TRBJ2-7 TRBV11-2 . CASSLGPGPAYEQYF
TRBJ2-7 TRBV5-1 once CASSTWGAGSYEQYF
TRBJ2-2 TRBV2 . CASRQTSNTGELFF
TRBJ2-3 TRBV11-2 . CASSARLARTTRTDTQYF
TRBJ1-1 TRBV28 . CASSLSGRDTEAFF
TRBJ2-1 TRBV5-8 . CASSPRDYFYNEQFF
TRBJ1-1 TRBV6-5 . CASRKIGGLTEAFF
TRBJ2-3 TRBV5-1 . CASGGQGADTQYF
TRBJ2-1 TRBV6-5 . CASRAFRDSNEQFF
TRBJ2-3 TRBV3-1/TRBV3-2 . CASSQDVGLAGLDTQYF
TRBJ2-2 TRBV5-1 . CASSLGASGGTGELFF
TRBJ1-1 TRBV19 . CASSTDRVDTEAFF
TRBJ2-7 TRBV13 . CASSPPHAQRGRRYEQYF
TRBJ2-2 TRBV2 . CASMREFNTGELFF
TRBJ2-1 TRBV9 . CASSEFSGTNYNEQFF
TRBJ1-1 TRBV19 . CASSRSQRPLTTEAFF
TRBJ1-5 TRBV6-4 . CASSAGTGGNQPQHF
TRBJ2-5 TRBV4-2 few CASSQGAASQETQYF